The rows below give T cell receptor beta chains drawn from one sample of a study of immune cell composition in non-small cell lung cancer. TCRdb keeps only in-frame clones here, not all; method: immunoSEQ multiplex PCR. The sample lists about 1,500 clones; about four fifths were seen once. The specimen sequenced was lung tumor tissue. Receptor source: a human donor with non-small cell lung cancer. Both conserved end residues are part of each CDR3. The D gene is left open where the match is weak. A row's size may be missing; if present it is once, few, many or a size class.

V gene	J gene	D gene	clone size	CDR3 DNA	CDR3 protein
TRBV7-9	TRBJ2-7	.	.	TGTGCCAGCAGCTTACAACAGACCTACGAGCAGTACTTC	CASSLQQTYEQYF
TRBV2	TRBJ1-4	.	.	TGTGCCAGCAGTCCCGGGACATCAACTAATGAAAAACTGTTTTTT	CASSPGTSTNEKLFF
TRBV18	TRBJ1-3	.	.	TGTGCCAGCTCACCAGTGAGTCCGAGCTCTGGAAACACCATATATTTT	CASSPVSPSSGNTIYF
TRBV7-8	TRBJ2-5	.	.	TGTGCCAGCAGCTTAGGTCCCGGTGAAGAGACCCAGTACTTC	CASSLGPGEETQYF
TRBV10-3	TRBJ1-2	.	.	TGTGCCATCAGTGAGGGTTTCAGACAGCCAAACTATGGCTACACCTTC	CAISEGFRQPNYGYTF
TRBV4-3	TRBJ2-1	TRBD1	.	TGCGCCAGCAGCCGGGACGGACAGGGGTCGTCGAATGAGCAGTTCTTC	CASSRDGQGSSNEQFF
TRBV4-3	TRBJ1-2	.	.	TGCGCCAGCAGCCAAGATCTGAGTATTGGCTACACCTTC	CASSQDLSIGYTF
TRBV7-2	TRBJ1-5	TRBD1	.	TGTGCCAGCACCCTTGACAGGGATCAGCCCCAGCATTTT	CASTLDRDQPQHF
TRBV19	TRBJ2-1	.	.	TGTGCCAGTAGTATGCCGATAGCGGTGTACAATGAGCAGTTCTTC	CASSMPIAVYNEQFF
TRBV11-2	TRBJ2-5	TRBD2	.	TGTGCCAGCAGCAGACTAGCGGGGGGGTTTGAAGAGACCCAGTACTTC	CASSRLAGGFEETQYF
TRBV10-3	TRBJ1-5	.	few	TGTGCCATCAGTGAGGGAGGGTCGGATCAGCCCCAGCATTTT	CAISEGGSDQPQHF
TRBV4-3	TRBJ2-2	.	.	TGCGCCAGCAGCCCCCGAGGCCTTCCGCACACCGGGGAGCTGTTTTTT	CASSPRGLPHTGELFF
TRBV5-1	TRBJ1-1	.	.	TGCGCCAGCAGCTTCTGGGGAGACACTGAAGCTTTCTTT	CASSFWGDTEAFF
TRBV4-2	TRBJ2-3	TRBD2	.	TGTGCCAGCAGCCAGACCTTAGCGGGGGGGCTTGGCACAGATACGCAGTATTTT	CASSQTLAGGLGTDTQYF
TRBV12-5	TRBJ2-6	TRBD1	.	TGTGCTAGTGGTCTATTACAGGGGGCGTTTATCTCTGGGGCCAACGTCCTGACTTTC	CASGLLQGAFISGANVLTF
TRBV7-7	TRBJ2-1	.	.	TGTGCCAGCAGCTCTCAAGCCCAGGGACATACAGCATACAATGAGCAGTTCTTC	CASSSQAQGHTAYNEQFF
TRBV5-1	TRBJ1-1	.	.	TGCGCCAGCAGCTTGAGAACAATAAACATGAACACTGAAGCTTTCTTT	CASSLRTINMNTEAFF
TRBV5-1	TRBJ1-2	.	.	TGCGCCAGCAGCTCGGTCCCGTCTTACGGCTACACCTTC	CASSSVPSYGYTF
TRBV6-1	TRBJ2-7	.	.	TGTGCCAGCAGCCTCCTCTACGAGCAGTACTTC	CASSLLYEQYF
TRBV18	TRBJ2-3	.	few	TGTGCCAGCTCACCACTGTTACTAGCAACAGATACGCAGTATTTT	CASSPLLLATDTQYF
TRBV4-1	TRBJ1-2	.	once	TGCGCCAGCAGCCGTCGACTTTCACGCGGAGGACCATCTTCTAACTATGGCTACACCTTC	CASSRRLSRGGPSSNYGYTF
TRBV9	TRBJ2-1	TRBD2	once	TGTGCCAGCAGTGGGCTAGCGGGGCCCTACAATGAGCAGTTCTTC	CASSGLAGPYNEQFF